The present T cell receptor beta chain was sequenced within a study of CD8 T cells in ankylosing spondylitis. The study's findings and limits: Peripheral blood held disease-linked clones only at relatively low frequency, and these were CD8+. Blood of patients with ankylosing spondylitis appeared to be characterized by a TCR beta motif of several highly homologous variants. Reportedly, significant enrichment of disease-linked clones occurred in matched ankylosing spondylitis synovial fluid. Before this, some motif variants had been reported in reactive arthritis synovial fluid and blood.

In regard to this clonotype: Its target is unknown.

Researchers built TCR beta libraries using quantitative 5'-RACE with molecular barcodes. Each CDR3 protein is one row after TCRdb ran MiXCR on the 5' RACE reads. The sample shows hundreds of thousands of distinct CDR3 sequences, about 25% of them seen only once. The CDR3 loop spans 13 amino acids. V was cut by 4 bases and J by 7 bases, with 11 bases left in between. Germline V gene sequence: CDR1 MNHEY, CDR2 SMNVEV (reference sequence). The sequence was collected from a male donor with ankylosing spondylitis. The chain carries TRBV27 and TRBJ1-5, with unresolved D. Sequenced sample: blood, either unsorted or a sorted T cell fraction (not recorded which). The CDR3 sequence is CASSSGIKQPQHF. The CDR3 DNA follows: TGTGCCAGCAGTTCCGGGATTAAGCAGCCCCAGCATTTT.